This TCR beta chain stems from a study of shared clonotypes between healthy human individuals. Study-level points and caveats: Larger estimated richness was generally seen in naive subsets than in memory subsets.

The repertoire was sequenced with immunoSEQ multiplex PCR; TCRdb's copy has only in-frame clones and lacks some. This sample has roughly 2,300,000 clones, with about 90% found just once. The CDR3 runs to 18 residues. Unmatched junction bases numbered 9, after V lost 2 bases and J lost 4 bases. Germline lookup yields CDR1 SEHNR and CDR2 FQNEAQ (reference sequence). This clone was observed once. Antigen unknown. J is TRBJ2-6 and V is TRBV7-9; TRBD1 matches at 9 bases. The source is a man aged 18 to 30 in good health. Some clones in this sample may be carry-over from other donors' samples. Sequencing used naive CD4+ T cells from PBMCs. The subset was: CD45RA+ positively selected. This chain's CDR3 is CASSLTKQGAFGANVLTF. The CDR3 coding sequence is TGTGCCAGCAGCTTAACAAAACAGGGGGCGTTCGGGGCCAACGTCCTGACTTTC.